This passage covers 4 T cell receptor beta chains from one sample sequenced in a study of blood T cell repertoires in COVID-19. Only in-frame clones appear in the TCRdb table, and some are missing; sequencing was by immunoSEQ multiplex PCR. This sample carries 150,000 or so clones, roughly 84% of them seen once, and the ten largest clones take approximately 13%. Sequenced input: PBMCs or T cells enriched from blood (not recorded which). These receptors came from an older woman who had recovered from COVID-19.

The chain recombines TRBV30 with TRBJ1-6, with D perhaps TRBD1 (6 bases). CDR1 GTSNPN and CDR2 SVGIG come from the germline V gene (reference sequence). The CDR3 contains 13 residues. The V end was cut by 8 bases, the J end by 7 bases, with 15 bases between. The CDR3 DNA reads TGTGCCGCTCAGGGGTCGTTGAATTCACCCCTCCACTTT. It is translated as CAAQGSLNSPLHF.

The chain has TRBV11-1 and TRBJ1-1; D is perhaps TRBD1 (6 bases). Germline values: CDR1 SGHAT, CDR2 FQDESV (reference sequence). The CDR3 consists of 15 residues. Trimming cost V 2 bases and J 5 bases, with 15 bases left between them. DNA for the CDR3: TGTGCCAGCAGCTTAACAGGACAGTATAGTACTGAAGCTTTCTTT. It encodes CASSLTGQYSTEAFF.

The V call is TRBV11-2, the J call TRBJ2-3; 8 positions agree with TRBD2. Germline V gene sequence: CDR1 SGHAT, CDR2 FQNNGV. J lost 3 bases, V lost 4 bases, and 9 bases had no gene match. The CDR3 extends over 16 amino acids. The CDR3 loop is CASSWGGGLWTDTQYF. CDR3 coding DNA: TGTGCCAGCAGCTGGGGCGGGGGGCTATGGACAGATACGCAGTATTTT.

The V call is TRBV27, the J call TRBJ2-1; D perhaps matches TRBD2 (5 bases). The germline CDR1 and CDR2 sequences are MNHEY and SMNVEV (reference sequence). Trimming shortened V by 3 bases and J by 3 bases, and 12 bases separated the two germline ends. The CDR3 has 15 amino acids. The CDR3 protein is CASSFDGRGYNEQFF. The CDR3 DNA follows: TGTGCCAGCAGTTTTGATGGACGGGGCTACAATGAGCAGTTCTTC.